The T cell receptor beta chain described here comes from a study of blood T cell repertoires in COVID-19 (dated by TCRdb to 2018 to 2021). With regard to the full study: Samples covering the acute and convalescent phases of COVID-19 were provided by collaborators in the United States, Italy and Spain. The repertoires were released in a freely available public database meant as a resource for research on the immune response to SARS-CoV-2. Nearly every sample came with metadata listing a de-identified subject ID, COVID-19 status, age in years and sex. Samples were obtained from the ongoing ImmuneRACE study (first 160 participants) and from 1,000 to 1,500 subjects provided by 6 global collaborators. The prospective study material was composed of cDNA or gDNA derived from T cells, B-cell-depleted T cells, or PBMCs. The dataset comprised deeply sampled blood TCRbeta repertoires from subjects exposed to, actively infected with, or recovered from COVID-19. Where available, HLA class I and class II types were taken from metadata supplied by the sample provider and were not determined by assay-based typing. Broader findings and caveats from the paper: Clinical and demographic metadata were provided uncurated, with the amount varying by source and participant.

The cysteine opens and the phenylalanine closes a CDR3 of 16 amino acids. CDR3 DNA is the only sequence kept; it has 48 bases, read in frame from the first base. The CDR1 and CDR2 encoded by the germline V gene are SQVTM and ANQGSEA. V is clipped by 6 bases and J by 0 bases, and the sequence between their germline boundaries is 19 bases long. TCRbeta CDR3 regions were amplified from genomic DNA by means of the immunoSEQ Assay, a bias-controlled multiplex PCR. Per the authors' processing: The number of nucleated cells in each sample was estimated from the amplification of reference gene primers within the assay. Sequence reads were collapsed and filtered to measure the absolute abundance of every unique TCRbeta CDR3 rearrangement. Productive Simpson clonality was computed per sample as the square root of Simpson's diversity index over productive rearrangements. Imported from immuneACCESS, the table was reduced by TCRdb to in-frame sequences with V and J called. These copies leave out some clones; in studies compared against another copy, an unresolved V gene accounts for under half, and the cause of the remainder is not known. D and trimming come from the DNA, and the V and J calls and clone size come from that table. The sample contains approximately 180,000 clones, approximately 87% of them found a single time. Roughly 20% of the sample goes to the ten largest clones.

As to this clone: Its target antigen remains unknown. Per-base quality was not reported, and no clone a single base away is much larger than it.

One collaborating source in Seattle enrolled patients during active infection and followed them longitudinally through the course of disease. Collaborating institutions collected whole blood in K2EDTA tubes following their own protocols. Collaborator samples were shipped for TCRbeta analysis as frozen whole blood, isolated PBMCs, or DNA extracted from either sample type. The sequence was obtained from a person aged 65 to 85 with COVID-19, enrolled during active disease. The rearranged segments are TRBV29-1 and TRBJ2-3; a tentative D match to TRBD1 spans 6 bases. Sequences were obtained from peripheral blood. This receptor has the CDR3 CSVPSWTVASTDTQYF. The sequenced DNA is TGCAGCGTCCCTAGTTGGACAGTTGCTAGCACAGATACGCAGTATTTT.